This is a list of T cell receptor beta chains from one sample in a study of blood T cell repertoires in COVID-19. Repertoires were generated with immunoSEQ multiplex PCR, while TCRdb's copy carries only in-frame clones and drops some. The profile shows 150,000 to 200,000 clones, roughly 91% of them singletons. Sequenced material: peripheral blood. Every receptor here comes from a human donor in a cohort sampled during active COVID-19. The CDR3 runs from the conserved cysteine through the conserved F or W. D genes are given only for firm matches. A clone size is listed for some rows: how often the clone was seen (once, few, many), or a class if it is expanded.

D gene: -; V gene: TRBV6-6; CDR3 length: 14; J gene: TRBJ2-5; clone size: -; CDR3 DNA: TGTGCCAGCAGTTACTCCGGGGAGGAGTCAACCCAGTACTTC; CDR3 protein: CASSYSGEESTQYF
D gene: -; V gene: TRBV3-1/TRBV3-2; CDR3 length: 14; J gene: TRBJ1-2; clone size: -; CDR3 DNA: TGTGCCAGCAGCCAGGGGGCAATGAATTATGGCTACACCTTC; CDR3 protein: CASSQGAMNYGYTF
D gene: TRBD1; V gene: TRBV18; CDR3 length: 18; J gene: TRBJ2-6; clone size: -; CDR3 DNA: TGTGCCAGCTCACAGTGGACAGGGTCATACTCTGGGGCCAACGTCCTGACTTTC; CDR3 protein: CASSQWTGSYSGANVLTF
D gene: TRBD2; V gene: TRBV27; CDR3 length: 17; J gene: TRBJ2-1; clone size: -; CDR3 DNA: TGTGCCAGCAGCCCGGGACTAGCGGGAGGGCCCTACAATGAGCAGTTCTTC; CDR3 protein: CASSPGLAGGPYNEQFF
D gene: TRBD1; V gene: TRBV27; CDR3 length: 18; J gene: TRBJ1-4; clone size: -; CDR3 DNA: TGTGCCAGCAGTCCATGGCCCCAGGGGGCAGGGACTAATGAAAAACTGTTTTTT; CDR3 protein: CASSPWPQGAGTNEKLFF
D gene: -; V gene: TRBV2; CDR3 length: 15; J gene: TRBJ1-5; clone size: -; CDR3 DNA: TGTGCCAGCAGTGAGTCCGGGGGGGTTGGTCAGCCCCAGCATTTT; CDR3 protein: CASSESGGVGQPQHF
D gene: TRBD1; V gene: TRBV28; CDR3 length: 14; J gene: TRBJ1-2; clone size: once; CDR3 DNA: TGTGCCAGCAGGGTGACAGGGGCCCTCTATGGCTACACCTTC; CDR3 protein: CASRVTGALYGYTF
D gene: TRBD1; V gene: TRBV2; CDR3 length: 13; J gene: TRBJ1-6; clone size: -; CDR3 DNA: TGTGCCAGCGGGACAGGGTATAATTCACCCCTCCACTTT; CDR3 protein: CASGTGYNSPLHF
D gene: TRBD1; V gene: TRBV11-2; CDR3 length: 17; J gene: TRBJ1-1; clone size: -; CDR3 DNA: TGTGCCAGCAGCTTAGATGAATCGGGACAGGAATACACTGAAGCTTTCTTT; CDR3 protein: CASSLDESGQEYTEAFF
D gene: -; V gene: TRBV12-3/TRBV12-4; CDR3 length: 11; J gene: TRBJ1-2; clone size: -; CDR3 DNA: TGTGCCAGCAGGGCAGGGTATGGCTACACCTTC; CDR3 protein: CASRAGYGYTF
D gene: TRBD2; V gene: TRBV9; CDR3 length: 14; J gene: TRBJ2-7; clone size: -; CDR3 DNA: TGTGCCAGCAGCGTAGCTGCGGGGGGGCATGAGCAGTACTTC; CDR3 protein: CASSVAAGGHEQYF
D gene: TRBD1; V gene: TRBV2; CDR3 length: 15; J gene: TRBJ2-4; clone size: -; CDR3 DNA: TGTGCCAGCAAGTTACAGGGGGCGGCCAAAAACATTCAGTACTTC; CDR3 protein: CASKLQGAAKNIQYF
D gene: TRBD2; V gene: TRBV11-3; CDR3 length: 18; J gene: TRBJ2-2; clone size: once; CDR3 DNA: TGTGCCAGCAGCTTAGGATGGCGTGCGGGAGAGAACACCGGGGAGCTGTTTTTT; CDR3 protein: CASSLGWRAGENTGELFF
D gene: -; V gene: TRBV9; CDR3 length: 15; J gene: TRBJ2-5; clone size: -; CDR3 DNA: TGTGCCAGCAGCGTAAGACAGAATGGGCAAGAGACCCAGTACTTC; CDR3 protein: CASSVRQNGQETQYF
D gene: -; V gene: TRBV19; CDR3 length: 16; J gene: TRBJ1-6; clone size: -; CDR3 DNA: TGTGCCAGTAGTATCTACGGGACAAACTATAATTCACCCCTCCACTTT; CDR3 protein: CASSIYGTNYNSPLHF
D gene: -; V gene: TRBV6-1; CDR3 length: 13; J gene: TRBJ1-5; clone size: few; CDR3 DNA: TGTGCCAGCAGTGACGAGTACAATCAGCCCCAGCATTTT; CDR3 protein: CASSDEYNQPQHF
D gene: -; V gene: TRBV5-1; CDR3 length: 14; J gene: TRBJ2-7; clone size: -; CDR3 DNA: TGCGCCAGCAGCCTGGACTCCACTGCCTACGAGCAGTACTTC; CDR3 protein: CASSLDSTAYEQYF
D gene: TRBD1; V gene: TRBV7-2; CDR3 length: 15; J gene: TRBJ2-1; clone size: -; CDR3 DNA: TGTGCCAGCAGCTTAGGTGGGACAGGGTACAATGAGCAGTTCTTC; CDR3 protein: CASSLGGTGYNEQFF
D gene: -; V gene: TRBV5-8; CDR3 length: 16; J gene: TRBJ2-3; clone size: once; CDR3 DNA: TGTGCCAGCAGCTTGGGTCGTACACCTAGCACAGATACGCAGTATTTT; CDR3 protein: CASSLGRTPSTDTQYF
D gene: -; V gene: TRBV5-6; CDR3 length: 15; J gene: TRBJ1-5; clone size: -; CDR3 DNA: TGTGCCAGCAGCCGGGGGGGGGCTGGCAATCAGCCCCAGCATTTT; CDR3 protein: CASSRGGAGNQPQHF
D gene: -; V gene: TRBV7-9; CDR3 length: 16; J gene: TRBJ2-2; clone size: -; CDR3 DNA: TGTGCCAGCGTTCCCCGAAGTACATCGAACACCGGGGAGCTGTTTTTT; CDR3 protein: CASVPRSTSNTGELFF
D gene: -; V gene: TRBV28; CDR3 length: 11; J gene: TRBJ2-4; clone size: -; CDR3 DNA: TGTGCCAGCAGTTTCTTGAACATTCAGTACTTC; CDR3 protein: CASSFLNIQYF
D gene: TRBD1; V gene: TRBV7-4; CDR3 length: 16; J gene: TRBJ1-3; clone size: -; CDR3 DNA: TGTGCCAGCAGCTGGAGACGGGACAGGGAGGGAAACACCATATATTTT; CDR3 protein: CASSWRRDREGNTIYF
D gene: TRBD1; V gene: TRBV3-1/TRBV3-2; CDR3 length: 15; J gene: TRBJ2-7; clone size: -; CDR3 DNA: TGTGCCAGCAGCCAAGATGAGACAGGGGGCTACGAGCAGTACTTC; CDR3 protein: CASSQDETGGYEQYF
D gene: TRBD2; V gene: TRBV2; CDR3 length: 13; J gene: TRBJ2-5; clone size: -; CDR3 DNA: TGTGCCACCATTAGCGGGTACCAAGAGACCCAGTACTTC; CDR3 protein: CATISGYQETQYF
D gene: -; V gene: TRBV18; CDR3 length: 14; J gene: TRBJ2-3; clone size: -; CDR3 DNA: TGTGCCAGCTCAACGACAGTGTCCACAGATACGCAGTATTTT; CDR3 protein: CASSTTVSTDTQYF
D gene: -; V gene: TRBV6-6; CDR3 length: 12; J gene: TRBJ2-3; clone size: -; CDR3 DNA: TGTGCCAGCAGTTACTTGGACTACATGCAGTATTTT; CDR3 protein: CASSYLDYMQYF
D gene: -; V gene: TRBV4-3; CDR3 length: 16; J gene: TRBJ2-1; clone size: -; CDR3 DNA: TGCGCCAGCAGCCAGAAACAGGTCACCCCCTACAATGAGCAGTTCTTC; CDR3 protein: CASSQKQVTPYNEQFF
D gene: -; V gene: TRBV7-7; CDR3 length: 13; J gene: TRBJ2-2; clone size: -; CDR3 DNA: TGTGCCAGCAGAACCAGCGGGACCGGGGAGCTGTTTTTT; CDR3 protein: CASRTSGTGELFF
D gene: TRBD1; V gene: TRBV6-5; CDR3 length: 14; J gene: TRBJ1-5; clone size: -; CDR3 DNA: TGTGCCACTGTGGACAGGGGGAAGACGCAGCCCCAGCATTTT; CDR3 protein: CATVDRGKTQPQHF
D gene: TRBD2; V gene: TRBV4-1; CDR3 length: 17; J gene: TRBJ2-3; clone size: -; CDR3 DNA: TGCGCCAGCAGCCAATTCGGAATAGCGGGAGCGATAGATACGCAGTATTTT; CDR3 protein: CASSQFGIAGAIDTQYF
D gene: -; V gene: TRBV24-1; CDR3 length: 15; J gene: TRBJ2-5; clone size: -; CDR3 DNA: TGTGCCACCAGTGGAAGGGGTCGGTCCCAAGAGACCCAGTACTTC; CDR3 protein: CATSGRGRSQETQYF